This T cell receptor (beta chain) was obtained from a study of cytomegalovirus exposure and HLA in healthy donors. General study results and limits: In a later analysis, across HLA loci, associated TCR counts were highest for DRB1, lowest for HLA-C.

This clone was observed a handful of times. Its antigen is still unknown. Trimming at V came to 2 bases and at J to 4 bases, leaving 2 bases not matched to a gene. This CDR3 has 15 amino acids. Germline-derived CDR1 and CDR2 are LNHNV and YYDKDF (reference sequence). PCR employed 60 Vbeta and 13 Jbeta primers. Here immunoSEQ multiplex PCR was the method, and the copy in TCRdb shows in-frame clones only, minus some. Here the sample spans under 200,000 clones, roughly 80% being singletons. The receptor was derived from a middle-aged man in good health and CMV-seropositive. This chain connects TRBV15 to TRBJ2-7; TRBD2 matches at 13 bases. The sequenced sample was PBMCs. The CDR3 reads CATSRTLAGGYEQYF. The DNA for the CDR3 is TGTGCCACCAGCAGAACACTAGCGGGAGGGTACGAGCAGTACTTC.